Shown below are 32 T cell receptor beta chains from a single sample sequenced in a study of T cells in Graves' hyperthyroidism and ophthalmopathy (dated by TCRdb to 2018 to 2020). Libraries were constructed by multiplex PCR. The sequencer was an Illumina HiSeq 2000. TCR beta CDR3 regions were amplified from RNA transcripts. The first round of RT-PCR for the TCR CDR3 was performed with the HTBI primer set and the Qiagen OneStep RT-PCR kit. TCRdb ran its own pipeline on the public reads, namely fastp trimming at Q25 and MiXCR clone calling, and kept in-frame beta chains. When rows share a CDR3 protein, they turn into one entry using the most common DNA and genes. Counted in this sample were approximately 350,000 distinct CDR3 sequences; around 15% of them appeared once. The top ten constitute roughly 19% of the sample. Sequencing was done on a sample of blood. The receptors derive from an older woman with Graves' ophthalmopathy.

This clonotype came up many times. The J gene is TRBJ2-5, the V gene TRBV5-1; 7 nucleotides line up with TRBD2. CDR1 is SGHRS, CDR2 YFSETQ, per germline. J gave up 5 bases and V 4 bases, and 8 bases lay outside the gene matches. This CDR3 comprises 14 residues. The CDR3 sequence is CASSLGGMLETQYF. The CDR3 DNA sequence: TGCGCCAGCAGCCTGGGGGGGATGTTGGAGACCCAGTACTTC.

This clonotype was seen a few times. J is TRBJ1-1 and V is TRBV28; 9 bases fit TRBD1. The V gene's germline CDR1 is MDHEN and CDR2 SYDVKM. V was clipped by 8 bases and J by 0 bases; unmatched bases: 7. The CDR3 loop spans 15 amino acids. As DNA, the CDR3 is TGTGCCAGCGGACCGACAGGGGGACTGAACACTGAAGCTTTCTTT. This gives the protein CASGPTGGLNTEAFF.

The chain is built from TRBV11-3 and TRBJ2-1, with 8 bases fitting TRBD1. Per germline, CDR1 SGHNT and CDR2 YENEEA. Trimming cost V 0 bases and J 7 bases; bases outside gene matches: 5. The CDR3 totals 15 residues. CDR3: CASSLEAGGWNEQFF. The CDR3 DNA is TGTGCCAGCAGCTTAGAAGCAGGGGGCTGGAATGAGCAGTTCTTC.

This clonotype has ten or more counts. V is TRBV28 and J is TRBJ2-2, with a tentative D call TRBD1 (6 bases). With 3 bases removed from V and 6 bases from J, the gap between germline ends came to 14 bases. This CDR3 is built from 15 residues. Germline loops: CDR1 MDHEN, CDR2 SYDVKM. For the CDR3, the DNA is TGTGCCAGCAGTTTCTCGGGACACCGCCCCGGGGAGCTGTTTTTT. This codes for CASSFSGHRPGELFF.

V is TRBV19 and J is TRBJ1-5, with TRBD1 matching over 8 bases. Germline CDR1 reads LNHDA; CDR2 reads SQIVND (reference sequence). V shed 4 bases and J 2 bases; nucleotides not matched to a gene: 1. The CDR3 runs 14 residues. The CDR3 reads CASSTGQGNQPQHF. The CDR3, as DNA: TGTGCCAGTAGTACGGGACAGGGCAATCAGCCCCAGCATTTT. The full variable domain, rest sourced from reference TRBV19 and TRBJ1-5, is DGGITQSPKYLFRKEGQNVTLSCEQNLNHDAMYWYRQDPGQGLRLIYYSQIVNDFQKGDIAEGYSVSREKKESFPLTVTSAQKNPTAFYLCASSTGQGNQPQHFGDGTRLSIL.

This chain joins TRBV27 and TRBJ1-2; D unresolved. This CDR3 has 13 amino acids. Germline assignment: CDR1 MNHEY and CDR2 SMNVEV (reference sequence). The V end was cut by 6 bases, the J end by 2 bases, with 10 bases between. The CDR3 here is CASSMAANYGYTF. The DNA for the CDR3 is TGTGCCAGCAGCATGGCAGCAAACTATGGCTACACCTTC.

The chain recombines TRBV20-1 with TRBJ2-1; D unclear. This CDR3 contains 14 residues. Germline CDR1 DFQATT, CDR2 SNEGSKA (reference sequence). V was shortened by 2 bases and J by 6 bases, with 14 bases between the two germline ends. The CDR3, as DNA: TGCAGTGCTAGATCTAAGGCAGGAATCAATGAGCAGTTCTTC. Protein sequence: CSARSKAGINEQFF.

This clonotype has just a few counts. This chain links TRBV9 with TRBJ2-5; 7 bases agree with TRBD2. V lost 0 bases to trimming and J lost 5 bases; unmatched junction nucleotides: 7. CDR1 SGDLS and CDR2 YYNGEE come from the germline V gene. This CDR3 comprises 15 residues. The chain's CDR3 is CASSVDPGGRETQYF. Here the CDR3 DNA reads TGTGCCAGCAGCGTAGATCCGGGGGGACGGGAGACCCAGTACTTC.

V usage is TRBV9 and J usage is TRBJ1-5, with D tentatively TRBD1 (5 bases). The CDR3 covers 14 residues. The ends were cut back, 0 bases at V and 2 bases at J, with 6 bases in the middle. Germline V lookup: CDR1 SGDLS, CDR2 YYNGEE. CDR3 bases: TGTGCCAGCAGCGTAGGGGGGGGCAATCAGCCCCAGCATTTT. It is translated as CASSVGGGNQPQHF.

The sample holds many counts of this clonotype. The V and J genes are TRBV6-1 and TRBJ2-3; 7 nucleotides match TRBD2. CDR1 and CDR2 from the germline V gene are MNHNS and SASEGT. Trimming removed 6 bases from V and 4 bases from J; junction bases left unmatched: 10. The CDR3 runs to 15 residues. The CDR3 nucleotides are TGTGCCAGCAGAGAAAGCGGGATAGGGGCAGATACGCAGTATTTT. It encodes CASRESGIGADTQYF.

The genes are TRBV6-2 or TRBV6-3 and TRBJ1-2; a possible D gene is TRBD1 (5 bases). Germline CDR1 MNHEY, CDR2 SVGEGT. The CDR3 has 13 amino acids. Trimming took 5 bases from V and 3 from J, leaving 10 bases between them. The CDR3 sequence is CASSNRTYYGYTF. Here the CDR3 DNA reads TGTGCCAGCAGTAACAGGACGTACTATGGCTACACCTTC.

In its sample, this clonotype was seen many times. This chain connects TRBV28 to TRBJ2-7; weak D call: TRBD2 (6 bases). CDR1 and CDR2 from the germline V gene are MDHEN and SYDVKM. This CDR3 region has 13 residues. Trimming took 10 bases from V and 2 from J, leaving 15 bases between them. CDR3 sequence: CATSGTEPYEQYF. CDR3 DNA sequence: TGTGCCACCTCCGGGACTGAACCCTACGAGCAGTACTTC.

This clonotype was counted ten times or more. The V and J genes are TRBV20-1 and TRBJ2-3, with D hard to call. Germline V gene sequence: CDR1 DFQATT, CDR2 SNEGSKA (reference sequence). V lost 7 bases and J 0 bases, leaving 11 bases between the germline ends. This CDR3 region has 13 residues. The CDR3 protein is CSVVRFSTDTQYF. The CDR3 nucleotides are TGCAGTGTTGTGAGGTTTAGCACAGATACGCAGTATTTT.

Concerning this clonotype: With a much larger clone just one base away, this may be a read error. V is TRBV28 and J is TRBJ1-4; 7 positions agree with TRBD1. Germline CDR1 is MDHEN and CDR2 is SYDVKM. V was clipped by 8 bases and J by 8 bases; unmatched bases: 5. The CDR3 length is 12 residues. In DNA, the CDR3 is TGTGCCAGCCAGGGGGGGCAGGAAAAACTGTTTTTT. It yields the protein CASQGGQEKLFF. Full variable domain (missing parts from reference TRBV28 and TRBJ1-4): DVKVTQSSRYLVKRTGEKVFLECVQDMDHENMFWYRQDPGLGLRLIYFSYDVKMKEKGDIPEGYSVSREKKERFSLILESASTNQTSMYLCASQGGQEKLFFGSGTQLSVL.

Only a few counts were recorded for this clonotype. The V call is TRBV28, the J call TRBJ2-2, with unresolved D. This CDR3 contains 16 residues. Trimming cost V 8 bases and J 0 bases, with 16 bases left between them. CDR1 and CDR2 (germline): MDHEN, SYDVKM. The CDR3 DNA sequence: TGTGCCAGCCTATCCGGATTGGCCGCGAACACCGGGGAGCTGTTTTTT. Translated, it gives CASLSGLAANTGELFF.

This chain uses TRBV6-1 with TRBJ1-1, with TRBD1 as a possible D gene (5 bases). Germline V gene sequence: CDR1 MNHNS, CDR2 SASEGT. Deletions cut 7 bases from V and 7 bases from J, with 13 bases between. The CDR3 sequence is 12 residues long. DNA of the CDR3: TGTGCCAGCAATCCTCGGGACGTTGAAGCTTTCTTT. Translated, it gives CASNPRDVEAFF.

The sample holds many counts of this clonotype. The chain carries TRBV3-1 and TRBJ2-7, with 9 bases identical to TRBD1. There are 13 residues in the CDR3. V gave up 1 base and J gave up 7 bases; unmatched junction bases: 2. Germline V gene data show CDR1 as LGHDT and CDR2 as YNNKEL (reference sequence). CDR3 residues: CASSQGGTGEQYF. The CDR3 nucleotides are TGTGCCAGCAGCCAAGGGGGGACAGGGGAGCAGTACTTC.

The chain employs TRBV5-5 and TRBJ2-3; 7 nucleotides align to TRBD2. The V segment lost 2 bases and the J segment 6 bases; nucleotides outside the gene matches: 9. CDR1 and CDR2 (germline): SGHKS, YYEKEE (reference sequence). The CDR3 is 15 residues long. The CDR3 DNA sequence: TGTGCCAGCAGCTTAGGCGGGAGCAAAATGGATACGCAGTATTTT. Its translation is CASSLGGSKMDTQYF.

This clonotype was observed at least ten times. This CDR3 reads CASGTGKLSGDEQFF. DNA for the CDR3: TGTGCCAGCGGGACAGGCAAACTTTCAGGCGATGAGCAGTTCTTC. V and J are TRBV2 and TRBJ2-1; 8 nucleotides align to TRBD1. The germline CDR1 and CDR2 sequences are SNHLY and FYNNEI. V trimming: 8 bases; J trimming: 8 bases; junction bases outside the gene matches: 14. The CDR3 covers 15 residues. The full variable domain, rest sourced from reference TRBV2 and TRBJ2-1, is EPEVTQTPSHQVTQMGQEVILRCVPISNHLYFYWYRQILGQKVEFLVSFYNNEISEKSEIFDDQFSVERPDGSNFTLKIRSTKLEDSAMYFCASGTGKLSGDEQFFGPGTRLTVL.

The genes are TRBV9 and TRBJ2-3; a possible D gene is TRBD2 (6 bases). V lost 0 bases to trimming and J lost 10 bases, with 15 bases between them. The CDR3 runs to 14 residues. Per germline, CDR1 SGDLS and CDR2 YYNGEE. The CDR3 bases are TGTGCCAGCAGCGTAGATGGGACTGCTGGCCCGCAGTATTTT. Protein sequence: CASSVDGTAGPQYF. Filled out from reference TRBV9 and TRBJ2-3, the complete variable domain reads DSGVTQTPKHLITATGQRVTLRCSPRSGDLSVYWYQQSLDQGLQFLIQYYNGEERAKGNILERFSAQQFPDLHSELNLSSLELGDSALYFCASSVDGTAGPQYFGPGTRLTVL.

V gene TRBV7-9 combines with J gene TRBJ1-4; TRBD1 aligns across 8 bases. This CDR3 has 15 amino acids. The ends lost 6 bases at V and 10 bases at J; junction bases unmatched: 13. CDR1 and CDR2 from the germline V gene are SEHNR and FQNEAQ (reference sequence). DNA for the CDR3: TGTGCCAGCAGTTACGGTGGACAGGGAGTTGGAAAACTGTTTTTT. Translated: CASSYGGQGVGKLFF.

This clonotype occurred a few times. The chain is built from TRBV5-1 and TRBJ2-1; no clear D. This CDR3 is 15 amino acids long. Trimming took off 2 bases at V and 4 bases at J, with 13 bases between the two ends. Germline assignment: CDR1 SGHRS and CDR2 YFSETQ. The CDR3 coding sequence is TGCGCCAGCAGCTTAATTCTTGACAATTACAATGAGCAGTTCTTC. Translated: CASSLILDNYNEQFF.

This chain connects TRBV25-1 to TRBJ1-3; TRBD1 is a possible D gene (6 bases). This CDR3 is 14 amino acids long. The germline V gene encodes CDR1 MGHDK and CDR2 SYGVNS. The V end lost 7 bases, the J end lost 0 bases, and 10 bases lay between the germline ends. The CDR3 DNA reads as TGTGCCAGCATGGGACAAAACTCTGGAAACACCATATATTTT. It translates to CASMGQNSGNTIYF.

As to this clonotype: Being one base from a much bigger clone, this may be a read error. The chain joins TRBV28 to TRBJ2-1; 14 positions agree with TRBD2. The V gene's germline CDR1 is MDHEN and CDR2 SYDVKM. CDR3 size: 17 residues. DNA for the CDR3: TGTGTCAGCAGTTTAGGGACTAGCGGGAGCTCCTACAATGAGCAGTTCTTC. It encodes CVSSLGTSGSSYNEQFF.

This clonotype was seen more than once but under ten times. This chain uses TRBV19 with TRBJ2-1, with D possibly being TRBD2 (6 bases). The germline V gene has CDR1 LNHDA and CDR2 SQIVND (reference sequence). This CDR3 has 21 amino acids. The V end lost 6 bases, the J end lost 0 bases, and 30 bases lay between the germline ends. The CDR3 nucleotides read TGTGCCAGTAGCCCTCGGGGCCCAGCCAGCCCACTCGGGAGCTCCTACAATGAGCAGTTCTTC. Its translation is CASSPRGPASPLGSSYNEQFF.

This clonotype was seen ten or more times. This chain joins TRBV20-1 and TRBJ2-7; TRBD2 matches 8 bases. Germline CDR1 and CDR2: DFQATT and SNEGSKA (reference sequence). Germline trimming cut 0 bases from V and 1 base from J; bases unmatched to any gene: 8. The CDR3 is 16 amino acids. The CDR3 coding sequence is TGCAGTGCTAGAGACTTGTCCAAGCGGGAGTCCTACGAGCAGTACTTC. It specifies CSARDLSKRESYEQYF.

This clonotype has a count of ten or more. The J gene is TRBJ1-4, the V gene TRBV2; TRBD1 might be the D (6 bases). Germline lookup yields CDR1 SNHLY and CDR2 FYNNEI. V was cut by 6 bases and J by 8 bases, with 13 bases left in between. This CDR3 has 13 amino acids. CDR3 region: CASRKGEAEKLFF. In DNA form, the CDR3 reads TGTGCCAGCAGGAAGGGGGAGGCAGAAAAACTGTTTTTT.

This clonotype came up many times. This sequence joins TRBV11-1 and TRBJ2-2; the match to TRBD1 covers 10 bases. The CDR3 runs 15 residues. Germline-derived CDR1 and CDR2 are SGHAT and FQDESV (reference sequence). V dropped 4 bases and J dropped 5; count of bases not matched to a gene: 4. The CDR3 DNA reads TGTGCCAGCAGCTGGGACAGGGGAGGAACCGGGGAGCTGTTTTTT. This translates into CASSWDRGGTGELFF.

As for this clonotype: The DNA is left out, because the CDR3 cannot be placed on it with certainty; the CDR3 is given as TCRdb lists it. This rearrangement joins TRBV5-8 to TRBJ2-5; TRBD2 is the table's D call and was not checked against the DNA. The germline V gene has CDR1 SGHTS and CDR2 YDEGEE. The length of the CDR3 is 21 amino acids, counting both ends. This CDR3 is CASSFYICSADLAGGPGAQYF.

This clonotype appeared many times. The CDR3 is CASSRALTYEQYF. CDR3 in DNA: TGCGCCAGCAGCCGGGCCTTAACCTACGAGCAGTACTTC. The J gene is TRBJ2-7, the V gene TRBV5-1; no clear D gene. This CDR3 is 13 amino acids long. Trimming pared 4 bases from V and 2 bases from J, leaving 10 bases between. Germline CDR1 reads SGHRS; CDR2 reads YFSETQ. Complete variable domain (other parts from reference TRBV5-1 and TRBJ2-7): KAGVTQTPRYLIKTRGQQVTLSCSPISGHRSVSWYQQTPGQGLQFLFEYFSETQRNKGNFPGRFSGRQFSNSRSEMNVSTLELGDSALYLCASSRALTYEQYFGPGTRLTVT.

This clonotype was counted between two and nine times. A read error may be the cause here, since a much bigger clone is one base away. The chain employs TRBV18 and TRBJ1-1, with D possibly matching TRBD1 (6 bases). The CDR3 consists of 14 residues. From germline, CDR1 is KGHSH and CDR2 LQKENI. Here the CDR3 DNA reads TGTGCCGGCTCACCAAGGGGGTCGGACACTGAAGCTTTCTTT. Protein: CAGSPRGSDTEAFF. The whole variable domain, remainder taken from reference TRBV18 and TRBJ1-1, is NAGVMQNPRHLVRRRGQEARLRCSPMKGHSHVYWYRQLPEEGLKFMVYLQKENIIDESGMPKERFSAEFPKEGPSILRIQQVVRGDSAAYFCAGSPRGSDTEAFFGQGTRLTVV.

This clonotype was seen a handful of times. The chain is built from TRBV4-1 and TRBJ2-3; TRBD2 matches at 9 bases. The CDR3 sequence is 16 residues long. The V gene end was trimmed by 5 bases and the J gene end by 6 bases; junction bases not matched to a gene: 12. Germline V gene data show CDR1 as MGHRA and CDR2 as YSYEKL. CDR3 DNA sequence: TGCGCCAGCAGCTCAGGAGGGGCGGGAGGGCCGGATACGCAGTATTTT. The encoded protein is CASSSGGAGGPDTQYF.